This T cell receptor beta chain was recovered during a study of response to subunit inactivated influenza vaccine. Study-wide results and caveats: Authors suggested few new T cells are recruited by each seasonal influenza vaccination.

TCRdb ran MiXCR on the RT-PCR reads and lists one entry per CDR3 protein. This table holds more than 150,000 distinct CDR3 sequences, 9.5% to 12% found once. The CDR3 length is 14 residues. CDR1 is SGHTA and CDR2 is FQGNSA in the germline V gene. Trimming pared 2 bases from V and 5 bases from J, leaving 13 bases between. To note about this clonotype: Antigen unknown.

Sequencing used CD8+ T cells sorted from PBMCs, obtained around 25 months after vaccination. This TCR was recovered from a man aged 45 to 70 who received an inactivated influenza vaccine. The chain recombines TRBV7-2 with TRBJ2-7; possibly TRBD1 or TRBD2 for D (5 bases each). The CDR3 coding sequence is TGTGCCAGCAGCTTAAGGCAGGGAGCCCACGAGCAGTACTTC. Translated: CASSLRQGAHEQYF.